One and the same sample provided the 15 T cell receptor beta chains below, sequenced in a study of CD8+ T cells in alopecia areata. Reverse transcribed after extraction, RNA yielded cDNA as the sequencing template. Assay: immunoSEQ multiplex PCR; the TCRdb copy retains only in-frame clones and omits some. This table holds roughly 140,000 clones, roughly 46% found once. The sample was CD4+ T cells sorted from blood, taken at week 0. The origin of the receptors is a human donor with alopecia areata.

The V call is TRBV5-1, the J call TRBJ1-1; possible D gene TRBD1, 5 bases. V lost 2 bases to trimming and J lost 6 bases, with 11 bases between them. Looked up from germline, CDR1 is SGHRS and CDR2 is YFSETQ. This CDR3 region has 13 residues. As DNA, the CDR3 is TGCGCCAGCAGCTTAACGACAGTCGCTGAAGCTTTCTTT. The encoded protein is CASSLTTVAEAFF.

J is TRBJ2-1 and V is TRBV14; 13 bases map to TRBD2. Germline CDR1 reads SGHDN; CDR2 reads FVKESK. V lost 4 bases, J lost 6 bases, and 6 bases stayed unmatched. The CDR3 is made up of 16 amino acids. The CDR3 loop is CASSRPRTSGSNEQFF. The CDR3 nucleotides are TGTGCCAGCAGCCGGCCACGGACTAGCGGGAGCAATGAGCAGTTCTTC.

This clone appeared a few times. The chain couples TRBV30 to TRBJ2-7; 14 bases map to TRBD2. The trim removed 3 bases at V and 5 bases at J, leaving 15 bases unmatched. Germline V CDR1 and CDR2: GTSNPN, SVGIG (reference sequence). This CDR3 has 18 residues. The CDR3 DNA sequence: TGTGCCTGGAGCCTTCGGACTAGCGGGAGGTTGGTTTCCCACGAGCAGTACTTC. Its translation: CAWSLRTSGRLVSHEQYF.

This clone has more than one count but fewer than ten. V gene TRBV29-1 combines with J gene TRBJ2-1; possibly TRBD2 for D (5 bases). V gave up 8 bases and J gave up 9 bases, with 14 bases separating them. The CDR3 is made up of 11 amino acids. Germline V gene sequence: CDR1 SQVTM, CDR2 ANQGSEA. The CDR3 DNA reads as TGCAGCTACGAGCGGAACACTGAGCAGTTCTTC. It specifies CSYERNTEQFF.

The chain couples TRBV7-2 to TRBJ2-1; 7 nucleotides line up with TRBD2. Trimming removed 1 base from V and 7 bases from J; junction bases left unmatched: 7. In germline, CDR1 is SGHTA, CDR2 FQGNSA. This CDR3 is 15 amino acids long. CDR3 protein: CASSLVALARNEQFF. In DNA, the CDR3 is TGTGCCAGCAGCTTAGTAGCACTAGCGCGTAATGAGCAGTTCTTC.

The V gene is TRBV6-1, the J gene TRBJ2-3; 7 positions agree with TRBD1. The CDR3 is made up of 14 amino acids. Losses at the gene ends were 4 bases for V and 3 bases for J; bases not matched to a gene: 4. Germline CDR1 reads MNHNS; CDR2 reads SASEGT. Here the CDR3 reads CASSVVGQTDTQYF. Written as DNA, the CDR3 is TGTGCCAGCAGTGTCGTGGGACAGACAGATACGCAGTATTTT.

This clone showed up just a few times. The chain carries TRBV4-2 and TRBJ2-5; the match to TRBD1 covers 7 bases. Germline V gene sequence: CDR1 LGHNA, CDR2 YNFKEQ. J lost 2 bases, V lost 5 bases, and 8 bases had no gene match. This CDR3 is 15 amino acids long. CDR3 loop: CASSGRDSLQETQYF. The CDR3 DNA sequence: TGTGCCAGCAGCGGACGGGACAGCTTGCAAGAGACCCAGTACTTC.

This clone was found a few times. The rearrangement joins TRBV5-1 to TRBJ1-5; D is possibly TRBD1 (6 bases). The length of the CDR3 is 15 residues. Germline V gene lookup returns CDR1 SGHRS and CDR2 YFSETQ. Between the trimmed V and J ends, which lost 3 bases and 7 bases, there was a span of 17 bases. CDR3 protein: CASSYLGGQGQPQHF. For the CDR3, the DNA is TGCGCCAGCAGCTACCTCGGGGGGCAAGGGCAGCCCCAGCATTTT.

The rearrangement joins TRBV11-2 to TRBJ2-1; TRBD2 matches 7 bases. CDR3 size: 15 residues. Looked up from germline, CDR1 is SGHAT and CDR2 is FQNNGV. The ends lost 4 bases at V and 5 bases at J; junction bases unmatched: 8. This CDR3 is CASSWAGVTNNEQFF. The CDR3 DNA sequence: TGTGCCAGCAGCTGGGCGGGAGTTACCAACAATGAGCAGTTCTTC. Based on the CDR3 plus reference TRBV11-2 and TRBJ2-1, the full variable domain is EAGVAQSPRYKIIEKRQSVAFWCNPISGHATLYWYQQILGQGPKLLIQFQNNGVVDDSQLPKDRFSAERLKGVDSTLKIQPAKLEDSAVYLCASSWAGVTNNEQFFGPGTRLTVL.

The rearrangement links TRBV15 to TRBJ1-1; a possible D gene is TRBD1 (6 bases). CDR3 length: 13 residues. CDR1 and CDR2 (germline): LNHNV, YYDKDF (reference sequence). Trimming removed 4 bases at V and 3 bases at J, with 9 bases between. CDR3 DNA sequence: TGTGCCACCAGCACAGGGGTGGACACTGAAGCTTTCTTT. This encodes CATSTGVDTEAFF.

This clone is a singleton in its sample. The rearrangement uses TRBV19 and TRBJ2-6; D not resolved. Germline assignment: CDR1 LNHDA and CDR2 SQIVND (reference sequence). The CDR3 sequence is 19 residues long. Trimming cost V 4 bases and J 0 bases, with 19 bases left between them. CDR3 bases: TGTGCCAGTAGTACTCTCAAGCAGTGGACGGCCTCTGGGGCCAACGTCCTGACTTTC. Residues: CASSTLKQWTASGANVLTF.

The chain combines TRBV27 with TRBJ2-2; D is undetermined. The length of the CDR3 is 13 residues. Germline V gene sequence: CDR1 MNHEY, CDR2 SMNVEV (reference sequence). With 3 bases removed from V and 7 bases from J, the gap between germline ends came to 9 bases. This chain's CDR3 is CASSFWADGELFF. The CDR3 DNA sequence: TGTGCCAGCAGTTTTTGGGCCGACGGGGAGCTGTTTTTT.

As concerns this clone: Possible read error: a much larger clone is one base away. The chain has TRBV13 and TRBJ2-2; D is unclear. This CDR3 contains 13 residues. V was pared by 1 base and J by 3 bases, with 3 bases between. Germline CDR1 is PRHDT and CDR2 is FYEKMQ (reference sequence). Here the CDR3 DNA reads TGTGCCAGCAGCTTAGTACACACCGGGGAGCTGTTTTTT. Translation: CASSLVHTGELFF.

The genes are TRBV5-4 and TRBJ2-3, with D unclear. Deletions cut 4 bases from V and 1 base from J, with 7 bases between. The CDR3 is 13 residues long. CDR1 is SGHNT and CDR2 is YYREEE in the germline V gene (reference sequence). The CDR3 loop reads CASSPPGTDTQYF. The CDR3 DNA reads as TGTGCCAGCAGCCCCCCTGGCACAGATACGCAGTATTTT.

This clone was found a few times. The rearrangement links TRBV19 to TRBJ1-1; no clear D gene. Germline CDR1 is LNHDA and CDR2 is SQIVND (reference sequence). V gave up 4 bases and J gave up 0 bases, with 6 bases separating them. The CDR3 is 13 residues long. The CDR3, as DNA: TGTGCCAGTAGTACTCAGTTGAACACTGAAGCTTTCTTT. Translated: CASSTQLNTEAFF. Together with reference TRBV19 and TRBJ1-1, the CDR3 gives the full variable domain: DGGITQSPKYLFRKEGQNVTLSCEQNLNHDAMYWYRQDPGQGLRLIYYSQIVNDFQKGDIAEGYSVSREKKESFPLTVTSAQKNPTAFYLCASSTQLNTEAFFGQGTRLTVV.